The next 17 T cell receptor beta chains were all read from a single sample in a study of identical twins. MiXCR was run by TCRdb on the 5' RACE reads, yielding one entry per CDR3 protein. Altogether 400,000 to 550,000 distinct CDR3 sequences are present, 20% to 25% being singletons, with the ten largest covering roughly 0.91%. This sample also appeared in a second study, on T cells expressing NK-cell markers.

Sequenced material: CD4+ T cells sorted from blood. These receptors all stem from a woman younger than 30 in good health.

This clonotype was seen a few times. The chain uses TRBV7-9 and TRBJ1-1; perhaps TRBD1 as D (5 bases). Trimming removed 5 bases from V and 4 bases from J, with 11 bases in between. Germline lookup yields CDR1 SEHNR and CDR2 FQNEAQ (reference sequence). The CDR3 runs 13 residues. CDR3 DNA sequence: TGTGCCAGCAGCCGTTTCGGGGGCACTGAAGCTTTCTTT. The encoded protein is CASSRFGGTEAFF. Drawing the rest from reference TRBV7-9 and TRBJ1-1, the complete variable domain is DTGVSQNPRHKITKRGQNVTFRCDPISEHNRLYWYRQTLGQGPEFLTYFQNEAQLEKSRLLSDRFSAERPKGSFSTLEIQRTEQGDSAMYLCASSRFGGTEAFFGQGTRLTVV.

The V gene is TRBV12-3 or TRBV12-4, the J gene TRBJ2-2; D unresolved. Trimming removed 3 bases from V and 4 bases from J, with 3 bases in between. The CDR3 contains 12 residues. The CDR3 reads CASSFFTGELFF. Here the CDR3 DNA reads TGTGCCAGCAGTTTCTTCACCGGGGAGCTGTTTTTT.

This clonotype has a count of ten or more. This rearrangement joins TRBV6-6 to TRBJ1-5; no reliable D call. V lost 2 bases and J lost 4, with 3 bases in between. This CDR3 is built from 12 residues. CDR1 and CDR2 from the germline V gene are MNHNY and SVGAGI (reference sequence). The CDR3 nucleotides read TGTGCCAGCAGTTACGCAAATCAGCCCCAGCATTTT. It specifies CASSYANQPQHF.

The V call is TRBV12-3 or TRBV12-4, the J call TRBJ2-5; TRBD2 agrees at 9 bases. The CDR3 totals 15 residues. Trimming at V came to 5 bases and at J to 4 bases, leaving 8 bases not matched to a gene. The chain's CDR3 is CASSPRGSGRETQYF. The CDR3 nucleotides are TGTGCCAGCAGTCCGCGGGGTAGCGGGAGAGAGACCCAGTACTTC.

The chain links TRBV7-2 to TRBJ2-1, with 7 bases that match TRBD2. CDR3 size: 13 residues. Germline V gene data show CDR1 as SGHTA and CDR2 as FQGNSA. Trimming cost V 6 bases and J 7 bases; bases outside gene matches: 6. CDR3 loop: CASSNSGGNEQFF. DNA for the CDR3: TGTGCCAGCAGTAATTCGGGGGGAAATGAGCAGTTCTTC.

V gene TRBV20-1 combines with J gene TRBJ2-3; D gene uncertain. The CDR3 loop spans 13 amino acids. Trimming took 5 bases from V and 5 from J, leaving 14 bases between them. The V gene's germline CDR1 is DFQATT and CDR2 SNEGSKA (reference sequence). CDR3 sequence reads: CSADQRAEDTQYF. The CDR3 DNA reads TGCAGTGCTGATCAACGGGCCGAAGATACGCAGTATTTT.

This clonotype has a handful of counts. This rearrangement joins TRBV6-1 to TRBJ2-3, with 8 bases that match TRBD1. The CDR3 is made up of 15 amino acids. Germline V gives CDR1 MNHNS, CDR2 SASEGT. J was trimmed by 1 base and V by 4 bases; bases with no gene match: 4. Here the CDR3 DNA reads TGTGCCAGCAGTGCGACGGACAGGGGCACAGATACGCAGTATTTT. It yields the protein CASSATDRGTDTQYF.

This clonotype has ten or more counts. The V call is TRBV12-3 or TRBV12-4, the J call TRBJ1-2; D remains ambiguous. CDR3 length: 13 residues. Trimming stripped 6 bases from V and 2 bases from J, with 10 bases between. The DNA for the CDR3 is TGTGCCAGCAGCCCGGACGGGAACTATGGCTACACCTTC. Encoded protein: CASSPDGNYGYTF.

The V call is TRBV12-3 or TRBV12-4, the J call TRBJ2-3; TRBD2 matches at 15 bases. Trimming at V came to 6 bases and at J to 8 bases, leaving 12 bases not matched to a gene. The CDR3 is 17 amino acids. The CDR3 protein is CASSMGLAGGPGGTQYF. The CDR3 DNA is TGTGCCAGCAGCATGGGACTAGCGGGGGGACCCGGAGGTACGCAGTATTTT.

The gene calls are TRBV5-1 and TRBJ1-4, with a weak D call TRBD1 (5 bases). The CDR3 length is 12 residues. Germline CDR1 SGHRS, CDR2 YFSETQ. V lost 3 bases and J lost 7, with 7 bases in between. The chain's CDR3 is CASSWGGEKLFF. DNA for the CDR3: TGCGCCAGCAGCTGGGGCGGTGAAAAACTGTTTTTT.

This clonotype was picked up a small number of times. Here the CDR3 DNA reads TGCAGTGCTAGAGAAACGGGACTAGCATCTCATGAGCAGTTCTTC. Its translation is CSARETGLASHEQFF. The chain uses TRBV20-1 and TRBJ2-1; 9 bases line up with TRBD2. Losses at the gene ends were 0 bases for V and 8 bases for J; bases not matched to a gene: 8. The CDR3 sequence is 15 residues long. The germline V gene has CDR1 DFQATT and CDR2 SNEGSKA (reference sequence).

This chain joins TRBV7-8 and TRBJ2-1; weak D call: TRBD1 (5 bases). The length of the CDR3 is 16 residues. The germline V gene has CDR1 SGHVS and CDR2 FQNEAQ. Between the trimmed V and J ends, which lost 8 bases and 6 bases, there was a span of 23 bases. Written as DNA, the CDR3 is TGTGCCAGCCGCTACTCCGGTCCGGAAAGGGGCAATGAGCAGTTCTTC. Amino acids: CASRYSGPERGNEQFF.

The chain links TRBV20-1 to TRBJ2-4, with 9 bases aligning to TRBD2. Germline CDR1 reads DFQATT; CDR2 reads SNEGSKA (reference sequence). CDR3 size: 16 residues. Trimming at V came to 0 bases and at J to 1 base, leaving 4 bases not matched to a gene. CDR3 sequence: CSARDTREGAKNIQYF. The CDR3 DNA reads TGCAGTGCTAGAGATACGCGGGAGGGGGCCAAAAACATTCAGTACTTC.

This clonotype was counted between two and nine times. V usage is TRBV2 and J usage is TRBJ2-1; 9 bases line up with TRBD1. The CDR3 loop spans 16 amino acids. V lost 7 bases to trimming and J lost 1 base; unmatched junction nucleotides: 8. Germline loops: CDR1 SNHLY, CDR2 FYNNEI. The CDR3 DNA follows: TGTGCCAGCAATGTACCGGGACAGGGATCCTACAATGAGCAGTTCTTC. It specifies CASNVPGQGSYNEQFF.

This clonotype was seen ten or more times. The chain uses TRBV20-1 and TRBJ2-1, with 9 bases lining up with TRBD2. The CDR3 has 15 residues. Per the germline V gene, CDR1 is DFQATT and CDR2 is SNEGSKA (reference sequence). Unmatched junction bases numbered 9, after V lost 2 bases and J lost 7 bases. CDR3 nucleotides: TGCAGTGCTAGAATCCTTAGCGGGGGATGGAATGAGCAGTTCTTC. This codes for CSARILSGGWNEQFF.

CDR3 loop: CSASGGETDTQYF. CDR3 bases: TGCAGTGCTAGCGGGGGGGAGACAGATACGCAGTATTTT. The rearrangement joins TRBV20-1 to TRBJ2-3; 8 bases fit TRBD2. The CDR3 runs 13 residues. J gave up 3 bases and V 3 bases, and 2 bases lay outside the gene matches. The germline gives CDR1 DFQATT, CDR2 SNEGSKA (reference sequence).

This chain joins TRBV5-1 and TRBJ2-7; 10 positions match TRBD1. The CDR3 is 15 residues long. Per germline, CDR1 SGHRS and CDR2 YFSETQ. V lost 0 bases to trimming and J lost 7 bases; unmatched junction nucleotides: 7. CDR3 amino acids: CASSLVGTGEWEQYF. The CDR3 region has the DNA TGCGCCAGCAGCTTGGTGGGGACAGGGGAGTGGGAGCAGTACTTC.